The rows below give T cell receptor beta chains drawn from one sample of a study of prognosis after radiotherapy for stage I lung cancer. TCRdb reprocessed the multiplex PCR reads via MiXCR and lists one record per CDR3 protein. The sample shows under 55,000 distinct CDR3 sequences, less than 45% of them seen only once. Sequenced material: PBMCs, taken before or after stereotactic body radiation therapy (not recorded which). These receptors were obtained from a donor aged 50 or older with non-small cell lung cancer. CDR3s leave out the opening cysteine and the closing phenylalanine or tryptophan.

V	J	CDR3
TRBV4-3	TRBJ2-2	ASSQNPGQGAGELF
TRBV7-9	TRBJ1-4	ASSFYSEFEKLF
TRBV6-2/TRBV6-3	TRBJ1-2	ASSGLGFWYGYT
TRBV9	TRBJ1-4	ASSVRTYRTTNEKLF
TRBV28	TRBJ1-3	ASSVGTGRFSGNTIY
TRBV9	TRBJ2-1	ASSVVLPNEQF
TRBV6-1	TRBJ1-3	ASTPVPGNTIY
TRBV11-3	TRBJ2-3	ASSFGDGSTDTQY
TRBV5-1	TRBJ1-2	ASSLDTGGLGYT
TRBV28	TRBJ2-6	ASRSPGSGANVLT
TRBV7-2	TRBJ2-3	ASSSGTGSGTDTQY
TRBV19	TRBJ2-3	ASSTGTSGSGDTQY
TRBV11-2	TRBJ2-2	ASNRGGGSGELF
TRBV27	TRBJ2-1	ASSPDAFLSYNEQF
TRBV20-1	TRBJ2-1	SAVQEWISYNEQF
TRBV11-2	TRBJ2-7	ASIRPPYEQY
TRBV24-1	TRBJ2-1	ATSDLRQGRGYNEQF
TRBV28	TRBJ2-2	ASSRRAGGPGELF
TRBV3-1	TRBJ1-1	ASSHFGQNTEAF
TRBV2	TRBJ2-7	ASCTGMTYEQY
TRBV9	TRBJ1-5	ASSSTMLGPQH
TRBV4-2	TRBJ2-1	ASSQGLGTPTYNEQF
TRBV15	TRBJ2-6	ATSRVRAGANVLT
TRBV6-2/TRBV6-3	TRBJ1-5	ASFLGRNQPQH
TRBV6-2/TRBV6-3	TRBJ2-1	ASSLTWTSHNEQF
TRBV28	TRBJ2-3	AGSTRPTDTQY
TRBV28	TRBJ2-5	ASSFGTGGFGGETQY
TRBV6-5	TRBJ2-1	ASSYSSRNEQF
TRBV2	TRBJ2-1	ASSQKGSYNEQF
TRBV7-9	TRBJ1-3	ASSSPGNGNTIY
TRBV15	TRBJ2-5	ATSRDPRQETQY
TRBV20-1	TRBJ1-1	SAIPGVNTEAF
TRBV7-2	TRBJ2-5	ASSPVRSETQY
TRBV2	TRBJ2-3	ASSGEESTDTQY